A single sample gave rise to the 17 T cell receptor beta chains below, sequenced in a study of CD8 T cells in Susac syndrome. A quantity of about 0.5 to 1 ug RNA underwent reverse transcription using random hexamers. TCRdb processed the immunoSEQ multiplex PCR reads anew with MiXCR; each CDR3 protein has one entry. The sample records some 150,000 distinct CDR3 sequences, approximately 94% being singletons. Sequenced: CD4+ T cells from PBMCs. The receptors shown here come from a human donor in good health.

CDR3 coding DNA: TGTGCCAGCAGCCCCTGGCTAGCGGGAGGGCCGGAAAACGAGCAGTACTTC. Translated: CASSPWLAGGPENEQYF. The rearrangement links TRBV7-2 to TRBJ2-7; 12 bases fit TRBD2. The germline gives CDR1 SGHTA, CDR2 FQGNSA. The CDR3 runs to 17 residues. Trimming took 5 bases from V and 5 from J; bases not matched to a gene: 13.

The chain joins TRBV7-9 to TRBJ2-1, with D possibly called TRBD1 or TRBD2 (6 bases each). CDR1 is SEHNR and CDR2 is FQNEAQ in the germline V gene (reference sequence). The CDR3 consists of 15 residues. Trimming took off 2 bases at V and 5 bases at J, with 13 bases between the two ends. CDR3 protein: CASSLLTRGDNEQFF. CDR3 DNA: TGTGCCAGCAGCTTACTTACTAGGGGGGACAATGAGCAGTTCTTC.

In its sample, this clonotype was seen once. This rearrangement joins TRBV5-1 to TRBJ2-7; D remains ambiguous. Germline assignment: CDR1 SGHRS and CDR2 YFSETQ. Between the trimmed V and J ends, which lost 0 bases and 2 bases, there was a span of 12 bases. CDR3 length: 15 amino acids. The CDR3 DNA follows: TGCGCCAGCAGCTTGGGGGGAACTTCAGCCTACGAGCAGTACTTC. It codes for CASSLGGTSAYEQYF. Drawing the rest from reference TRBV5-1 and TRBJ2-7, the complete variable domain is KAGVTQTPRYLIKTRGQQVTLSCSPISGHRSVSWYQQTPGQGLQFLFEYFSETQRNKGNFPGRFSGRQFSNSRSEMNVSTLELGDSALYLCASSLGGTSAYEQYFGPGTRLTVT.

The V call is TRBV18, the J call TRBJ2-2; 9 nucleotides match TRBD1. CDR1 and CDR2 from the germline V gene are KGHSH and LQKENI. V gave up 6 bases and J gave up 5 bases; unmatched junction bases: 7. The CDR3 extends over 15 amino acids. DNA for the CDR3: TGTGCCAGCTCTTACAGGGGGCGCCGGACCGGGGAGCTGTTTTTT. Its translation is CASSYRGRRTGELFF.

The chain recombines TRBV20-1 with TRBJ2-5; 7 bases agree with TRBD1. Germline-derived CDR1 and CDR2 are DFQATT and SNEGSKA (reference sequence). The CDR3 consists of 12 residues. The trim removed 6 bases at V and 6 bases at J, leaving 7 bases unmatched. CDR3 nucleotide sequence: TGCAGTGCCTCGACAGGGTTGAAGACCCAGTACTTC. Translating gives CSASTGLKTQYF.

This clonotype was seen only once. This sequence joins TRBV20-1 and TRBJ1-4; D not resolved. V shed 0 bases and J shed 5 bases, with 10 bases lying between them. The CDR3 length is 14 residues. CDR1 and CDR2 from the germline V gene are DFQATT and SNEGSKA (reference sequence). This CDR3 reads CSAREPGSNEKLFF. The CDR3 DNA reads TGCAGTGCTAGAGAGCCGGGATCCAATGAAAAACTGTTTTTT.

The chain employs TRBV7-9 and TRBJ2-1, with 12 bases matching TRBD2. CDR3 size: 16 residues. Trimming took 1 base from V and 5 from J; bases not matched to a gene: 3. Germline V gives CDR1 SEHNR, CDR2 FQNEAQ (reference sequence). The chain's CDR3 is CASSLVTSGRDNEQFF. The CDR3 nucleotides read TGTGCCAGCAGCTTAGTGACTAGCGGGAGAGACAATGAGCAGTTCTTC.

The V gene is TRBV15, the J gene TRBJ2-7; D is unclear. Trimming removed 0 bases at V and 2 bases at J, with 8 bases between. The CDR3 is made up of 14 amino acids. Germline lookup yields CDR1 LNHNV and CDR2 YYDKDF (reference sequence). DNA of the CDR3: TGTGCCACCAGCAGAGACGGACCTACCTACGAGCAGTACTTC. This gives the protein CATSRDGPTYEQYF.

This rearrangement joins TRBV10-3 to TRBJ1-2; a weak D match, TRBD1 (6 bases). This CDR3 region has 14 residues. Trimming cost V 0 bases and J 8 bases, with 13 bases left between them. Germline CDR1 and CDR2: ENHRY and SYGVKD. The CDR3 DNA follows: TGTGCCATCAGTGAGTCCGGCAGGGGCGGCGGCTACACCTTC. Translating gives CAISESGRGGGYTF.

In this sample, this clonotype turned up once. This rearrangement joins TRBV20-1 to TRBJ1-1; 10 positions agree with TRBD1. There are 15 residues in the CDR3. In germline, CDR1 is DFQATT, CDR2 SNEGSKA (reference sequence). Trimming cost V 0 bases and J 5 bases; bases outside gene matches: 6. CDR3 nucleotides: TGCAGTGCTAGAGAGACCCGGACAGGGGGTACTGAAGCTTTCTTT. Encoded protein: CSARETRTGGTEAFF.

The chain carries TRBV10-3 and TRBJ1-5; D not resolved. The CDR3 loop spans 13 amino acids. Germline assignment: CDR1 ENHRY and CDR2 SYGVKD. The germline V and J ends were trimmed by 9 bases and 6 bases, with 15 bases remaining between them. CDR3 residues: CAIAAVVGQPQHF. CDR3 DNA sequence: TGTGCCATTGCGGCTGTGGTCGGTCAGCCCCAGCATTTT.

This chain links TRBV5-4 with TRBJ1-2; D uncertain. Germline V gene data show CDR1 as SGHNT and CDR2 as YYREEE (reference sequence). V was pared by 0 bases and J by 8 bases, with 11 bases between. The CDR3 has 13 residues. CDR3 residues: CASSLDGSRGYTF. CDR3 nucleotides: TGTGCCAGCAGCTTGGACGGCTCGAGGGGCTACACCTTC.

This clonotype was seen a few times. V usage is TRBV3-1 and J usage is TRBJ2-7; D not certain. Trimming pared 0 bases from V and 3 bases from J, leaving 6 bases between. CDR1 is LGHDT, CDR2 YNNKEL, per germline (reference sequence). The length of the CDR3 is 13 residues. This chain's CDR3 is CASSQDRDYEQYF. DNA for the CDR3: TGTGCCAGCAGCCAAGATAGGGACTACGAGCAGTACTTC.

The V call is TRBV7-9, the J call TRBJ2-4; 10 nucleotides match TRBD1. J gave up 5 bases and V 5 bases, and 3 bases lay outside the gene matches. CDR3 length: 14 residues. Germline CDR1 is SEHNR and CDR2 is FQNEAQ (reference sequence). The CDR3 DNA is TGTGCCAGCAGCCCAGGGACAGGGGAAAACATTCAGTACTTC. Translating gives CASSPGTGENIQYF.

This chain joins TRBV3-1 and TRBJ2-3; 7 bases are shared with TRBD2. CDR1 and CDR2 from the germline V gene are LGHDT and YNNKEL (reference sequence). CDR3 length equals 15 residues. The trim removed 3 bases at V and 3 bases at J, leaving 6 bases unmatched. CDR3 amino acids: CASSQQGTITDTQYF. CDR3 in DNA: TGTGCCAGCAGCCAGCAAGGGACTATAACAGATACGCAGTATTTT.

The chain links TRBV27 to TRBJ1-5; D remains unclear. The CDR3 extends over 16 amino acids. Looked up from germline, CDR1 is MNHEY and CDR2 is SMNVEV (reference sequence). V lost 3 bases and J lost 4, with 16 bases in between. The CDR3 DNA follows: TGTGCCAGCAGTTTTTTAACCCCAAAGCTTAATCAGCCCCAGCATTTT. Encoded protein: CASSFLTPKLNQPQHF.

This chain links TRBV20-1 with TRBJ2-1; D may correspond to TRBD1 or TRBD2 (5 bases each). Trimming removed 6 bases at V and 3 bases at J, with 18 bases between. Per the germline V gene, CDR1 is DFQATT and CDR2 is SNEGSKA (reference sequence). CDR3 size: 15 residues. The CDR3 region is CSAKLRDDLYNEQFF. The CDR3 DNA sequence: TGCAGTGCCAAACTCCGGGACGACCTCTACAATGAGCAGTTCTTC.